This is a list of T cell receptor beta chains from one sample in a study of CXCR3-negative and CXCR3-positive naive CD8 T cells. TCRdb reprocessed the 5' RACE reads and stores each CDR3 protein as one record, lacking DNA. Recorded for this sample: 130,000 or so distinct CDR3 sequences. The specimen sequenced was naive CXCR3+ CD8+ T cells from blood. Receptor source: a human donor in good health. Some clones in this sample may be carry-over from other donors' samples. Each CDR3 is given with its conserved first and last residue. Fields, in order: CDR3 protein, J gene, V gene.

CDR3: CASTFQGYGYTF
J: TRBJ1-2
V: TRBV12-3/TRBV12-4

CDR3: CASSQVLWGAGNTGELFF
J: TRBJ2-2
V: TRBV4-2

CDR3: CASSSVGGYNEQFF
J: TRBJ2-1
V: TRBV7-3

CDR3: CASSPLLPGLAGGFHNEQFF
J: TRBJ2-1
V: TRBV5-5

CDR3: CASSQFARLQGSGGNEQFF
J: TRBJ2-1
V: TRBV4-1

CDR3: CASTPGDTGELFF
J: TRBJ2-2
V: TRBV6-2/TRBV6-3

CDR3: CASSPRDRVHEQFF
J: TRBJ2-1
V: TRBV28

CDR3: CASKFEGGTEAFF
J: TRBJ1-1
V: TRBV4-2

CDR3: CASSWRPRQGLTYNEQFF
J: TRBJ2-1
V: TRBV5-1

CDR3: CASRTIVASESYNEQFF
J: TRBJ2-1
V: TRBV23-1

CDR3: CASSLVHTGPSFYEQYF
J: TRBJ2-7
V: TRBV7-9

CDR3: CASSQGQTTYEQYF
J: TRBJ2-7
V: TRBV5-1

CDR3: CASSETPGQGYNEQFF
J: TRBJ2-1
V: TRBV6-2/TRBV6-3

CDR3: CASRGGSSYNEQFF
J: TRBJ2-1
V: TRBV19

CDR3: CASSLKTNYEQYF
J: TRBJ2-7
V: TRBV5-1

CDR3: CAVPDSYEQYF
J: TRBJ2-7
V: TRBV21-1

CDR3: CASSLDGASGEKLFF
J: TRBJ1-4
V: TRBV7-8

CDR3: CASSQTTGGYGYTF
J: TRBJ1-2
V: TRBV4-1

CDR3: CASNEGFRAEQYF
J: TRBJ2-7
V: TRBV10-2

CDR3: CASAEGTEQYF
J: TRBJ2-7
V: TRBV13

CDR3: CASSLLDRGSPGANVLTF
J: TRBJ2-6
V: TRBV27

CDR3: CASDRELPGNTIYF
J: TRBJ1-3
V: TRBV6-5

CDR3: CASAQNRMNTGELFF
J: TRBJ2-2
V: TRBV6-5

CDR3: CASSYGGAGDGYTF
J: TRBJ1-2
V: TRBV6-2/TRBV6-3

CDR3: CASSYGWAAEAFF
J: TRBJ1-1
V: TRBV6-2/TRBV6-3

CDR3: CASSQVVGVPPGTSGRAEYF
J: TRBJ2-7
V: TRBV14

CDR3: CSVDRGTEAFF
J: TRBJ1-1
V: TRBV29-1

CDR3: CSVAGTPTAYEQYF
J: TRBJ2-7
V: TRBV29-1

CDR3: CASSQVPQGVNEQYF
J: TRBJ2-7
V: TRBV4-1

CDR3: CATSTGGPGRGGRDIQYF
J: TRBJ2-4
V: TRBV15

CDR3: CASSVSGTSGETQYF
J: TRBJ2-5
V: TRBV9

CDR3: CATSSNRAPGQPQHF
J: TRBJ1-5
V: TRBV15

CDR3: CASSPGTGVHEQYF
J: TRBJ2-7
V: TRBV7-8

CDR3: CASSPSGPGGETQYF
J: TRBJ2-5
V: TRBV5-1

CDR3: CASSWDSGLYEQYF
J: TRBJ2-7
V: TRBV12-3/TRBV12-4

CDR3: CASSHNLGVNEQYF
J: TRBJ2-7
V: TRBV12-3/TRBV12-4

CDR3: CASSLAPGPYTGELFF
J: TRBJ2-2
V: TRBV7-9

CDR3: CASTWGSTYEQYF
J: TRBJ2-7
V: TRBV5-6

CDR3: CSARDPGTSGVQETQYF
J: TRBJ2-5
V: TRBV20-1

CDR3: CAGAQGIIGELFF
J: TRBJ2-2
V: TRBV5-6